This passage covers 19 T cell receptor beta chains from one sample sequenced in a study of OX40 agonist ivuxolimab in advanced cancers. The table came from immunoSEQ multiplex PCR; TCRdb's copy has only in-frame clones and leaves some out. The table shows about 78,000 clones, with approximately 84% occurring only once. The input for sequencing was CD4+ or CD8+ T cells sorted from blood, taken in a trial of the OX40 agonist ivuxolimab. These receptors came from an adult with an advanced solid tumor such as melanoma, head and neck, liver or kidney cancer.

V gene TRBV5-5 combines with J gene TRBJ2-1; D gene ambiguous. The CDR3 consists of 12 residues. Germline V gene sequence: CDR1 SGHKS, CDR2 YYEKEE (reference sequence). V was pared by 3 bases and J by 2 bases, with 3 bases between. The CDR3 sequence is CASSSPYNEQFF. Written as DNA, the CDR3 is TGTGCCAGCAGCTCCCCCTACAATGAGCAGTTCTTC. The full variable domain, in which reference TRBV5-5 and TRBJ2-1 provide the parts outside the CDR3, is DAGVTQSPTHLIKTRGQQVTLRCSPISGHKSVSWYQQVLGQGPQFIFQYYEKEERGRGNFPDRFSARQFPNYSSELNVNALLLGDSALYLCASSSPYNEQFFGPGTRLTVL.

The chain couples TRBV25-1 to TRBJ2-1; 9 bases line up with TRBD2. J lost 4 bases, V lost 5 bases, and 6 bases had no gene match. This CDR3 has 15 amino acids. Germline CDR1 and CDR2: MGHDK and SYGVNS. The CDR3 DNA reads TGTGCCAGCAGTTTTAGCGGGAGTGGGTACAATGAGCAGTTCTTC. Its protein product is CASSFSGSGYNEQFF.

This clone was seen just once. This CDR3 is also generated by other DNA sequences in the sample. The V gene is TRBV6-1, the J gene TRBJ2-7; D might be TRBD1 (6 bases). The V gene's germline CDR1 is MNHNS and CDR2 SASEGT. V was shortened by 6 bases and J by 4 bases, with 10 bases between the two germline ends. This CDR3 region has 12 residues. The CDR3 DNA reads as TGTGCCAGCAGCCTACAGGGTTACGAGCAGTACTTC. Translated: CASSLQGYEQYF.

This clone has only a few counts. The chain links TRBV18 to TRBJ1-1, with D hard to call. Germline loops: CDR1 KGHSH, CDR2 LQKENI. V shed 3 bases and J shed 1 base, with 9 bases lying between them. The CDR3 runs to 14 residues. CDR3 coding DNA: TGTGCCAGCTCACCTTATAAAGGGAACACTGAAGCTTTCTTT. Its protein product is CASSPYKGNTEAFF.

This clone occurred a few times. The chain links TRBV6-4 to TRBJ1-2; D is unclear. This CDR3 is 12 amino acids long. Between the trimmed V and J ends, which lost 4 bases and 7 bases, there was a span of 10 bases. CDR1 MRHNA and CDR2 SNTAGT come from the germline V gene. CDR3 region: CASSGWEGGYTF. DNA for the CDR3: TGTGCCAGCAGTGGTTGGGAGGGTGGCTACACCTTC.

This clone was seen only a few times. The chain is built from TRBV6-1 and TRBJ2-3; 7 bases are a match to TRBD2. J lost 2 bases, V lost 7 bases, and 6 bases had no gene match. The CDR3 consists of 14 residues. From germline, CDR1 is MNHNS and CDR2 SASEGT. CDR3 residues: CASTLASVTDTQYF. The CDR3 coding sequence is TGTGCCAGCACACTAGCGTCGGTCACAGATACGCAGTATTTT.

This chain uses TRBV6-6 with TRBJ2-5, with D tentatively TRBD2 (6 bases). The CDR3 has 14 residues. The V end lost 7 bases, the J end lost 5 bases, and 17 bases lay between the germline ends. Germline CDR1 MNHNY, CDR2 SVGAGI (reference sequence). CDR3 sequence: CASTPTGDFETQYF. DNA of the CDR3: TGTGCCAGCACCCCGACGGGGGACTTCGAGACCCAGTACTTC.

V gene TRBV6-6 combines with J gene TRBJ2-5; 10 bases line up with TRBD2. Germline lookup yields CDR1 MNHNY and CDR2 SVGAGI (reference sequence). This CDR3 spans 14 amino acids. Trimming took 6 bases from V and 4 from J; bases not matched to a gene: 5. CDR3 DNA sequence: TGTGCCAGCAGCCATAGCGGGGGGCGAGAGACCCAGTACTTC. Amino acid sequence: CASSHSGGRETQYF.

V is TRBV10-2 and J is TRBJ2-7; D not resolved. V lost 4 bases, J lost 3 bases, and 7 bases lay in between. The germline V gene has CDR1 WSHSY and CDR2 SAAADI. This CDR3 has 12 residues. The CDR3 loop is CASSVLGYEQYV. Here the CDR3 DNA reads TGCGCCAGCAGTGTGCTGGGCTACGAGCAGTACGTC.

J is TRBJ1-2 and V is TRBV28, with D tentatively TRBD1 (6 bases). Trimming took off 5 bases at V and 5 bases at J, with 18 bases between the two ends. The CDR3 covers 15 residues. Germline values: CDR1 MDHEN, CDR2 SYDVKM. The CDR3: CASSLKFRGGYGYTF. CDR3 sequence (DNA): TGTGCCAGCAGTCTTAAGTTCAGGGGAGGATATGGCTACACCTTC.

The rearrangement joins TRBV30 to TRBJ2-3; D is unresolved. V gave up 3 bases and J gave up 2 bases, with 18 bases separating them. CDR1 is GTSNPN, CDR2 SVGIG, per germline (reference sequence). CDR3 size: 16 residues. For the CDR3, the DNA is TGTGCCTGGAGAGATATGAATGTGATTTTCACAGATACGCAGTATTTT. This codes for CAWRDMNVIFTDTQYF.

The rearrangement uses TRBV4-2 and TRBJ2-4; 7 bases are shared with TRBD2. The CDR3 length is 16 residues. CDR1 and CDR2 (germline): LGHNA, YNFKEQ. V was clipped by 0 bases and J by 8 bases; unmatched bases: 10. The CDR3 DNA follows: TGTGCCAGCAGCCAAGATCAAGTGGGCGCGGGGGACATTCAGTACTTC. Its translation is CASSQDQVGAGDIQYF.

V and J are TRBV7-8 and TRBJ1-4; 10 nucleotides agree with TRBD1. Germline V gene lookup returns CDR1 SGHVS and CDR2 FQNEAQ. V lost 1 base and J lost 10; bases outside the gene matches: 6. The CDR3 sequence is 15 residues long. For the CDR3, the DNA is TGTGCCAGCAGCTTAGACGAGACAGGGGGCAGAAAACTGTTTTTT. Translating gives CASSLDETGGRKLFF.

CDR3 protein: CAWAKGLNTEAFF. In nucleotides, the CDR3 is TGTGCCTGGGCTAAAGGATTAAACACTGAAGCTTTCTTT. This sequence joins TRBV30 and TRBJ1-1; D gene unclear. The CDR3 is 13 residues long. Looked up from germline, CDR1 is GTSNPN and CDR2 is SVGIG (reference sequence). Deletions cut 5 bases from V and 2 bases from J, with 12 bases between.

This chain links TRBV28 with TRBJ2-7; 7 bases are shared with TRBD2. The CDR3 loop spans 14 amino acids. The junction had 8 bases not matched to a gene; V was cut back by 2 bases and J by 7 bases. Per the germline V gene, CDR1 is MDHEN and CDR2 is SYDVKM. The CDR3 region is CASSLAGALGEQYF. The CDR3 DNA follows: TGTGCCAGCAGTTTAGCGGGAGCTCTGGGGGAGCAGTACTTC.

This clone has a single count. The V gene is TRBV5-4, the J gene TRBJ1-2, with a tentative D call TRBD1 (6 bases). The CDR3 spans 18 residues. V gave up 5 bases and J gave up 1 base, with 24 bases separating them. Germline CDR1 is SGHNT and CDR2 is YYREEE (reference sequence). The CDR3 reads CASSHAGGAPLGNYGYTF. In nucleotides, the CDR3 is TGTGCCAGCAGTCATGCTGGGGGGGCGCCGCTAGGTAACTATGGCTACACCTTC.

The chain uses TRBV5-6 and TRBJ2-1; the match to TRBD2 covers 10 bases. CDR1 and CDR2 (germline): SGHDT, YYEEEE. V was pared by 6 bases and J by 7 bases, with 10 bases of the junction left unmatched. This CDR3 is 15 amino acids long. The CDR3 region is CASTTAGGVKNEQFF. The CDR3 DNA reads as TGTGCCAGCACCACAGCGGGAGGGGTCAAAAATGAGCAGTTCTTC.

The chain combines TRBV7-9 with TRBJ1-4; D remains ambiguous. The CDR3 has 16 amino acids. The V gene lost 3 bases and the J gene lost 0 bases, with 11 bases spanning the gap. CDR1 is SEHNR and CDR2 is FQNEAQ in the germline V gene (reference sequence). The CDR3 bases are TGTGCCAGCAGCTTGGGTCTTTCAGCAACTAATGAAAAACTGTTTTTT. Translating gives CASSLGLSATNEKLFF.

The rearrangement links TRBV6-1 to TRBJ1-2; D is undetermined. The CDR3 has 15 residues. V was pared by 1 base and J by 5 bases, with 14 bases between. Germline loops: CDR1 MNHNS, CDR2 SASEGT. The CDR3 here is CASSEGVLGSYGYTF. The CDR3 DNA is TGTGCCAGCAGTGAAGGAGTGTTGGGTTCGTATGGCTACACCTTC.